This paragraph reports one T cell receptor (beta chain). This record belongs to a study of blood T cell repertoires in COVID-19. The repertoire was sequenced with immunoSEQ multiplex PCR; TCRdb's copy has only in-frame clones and lacks some. The table lists roughly 250,000 clones, more than 70% of them singletons. The ends lost 5 bases at V and 2 bases at J; junction bases unmatched: 2. Germline values: CDR1 MNHEY, CDR2 SMNVEV (reference sequence). The CDR3 is 16 amino acids. The chain links TRBV27 to TRBJ2-1, with TRBD2 identical over 14 bases. Material: PBMCs or T cells enriched from blood (not recorded which). The sequence came from a middle-aged woman with acute COVID-19. The CDR3 DNA reads as TGTGCCAGCAGTCAGACTAGCGGGAGGGCCTACAATGAGCAGTTCTTC. Translating it yields CASSQTSGRAYNEQFF.